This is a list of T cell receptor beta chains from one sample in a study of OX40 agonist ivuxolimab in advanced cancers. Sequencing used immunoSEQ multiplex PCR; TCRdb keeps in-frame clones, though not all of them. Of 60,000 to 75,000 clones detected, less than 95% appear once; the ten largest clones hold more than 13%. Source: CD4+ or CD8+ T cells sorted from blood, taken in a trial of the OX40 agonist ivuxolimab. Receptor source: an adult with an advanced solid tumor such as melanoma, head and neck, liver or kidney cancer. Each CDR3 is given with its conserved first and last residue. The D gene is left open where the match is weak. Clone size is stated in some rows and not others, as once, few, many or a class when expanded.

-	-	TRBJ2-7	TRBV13	CASSLGGRRSYEQYF	TGTGCCAGCAGCTTAGGTGGACGGAGGTCCTACGAGCAGTACTTC
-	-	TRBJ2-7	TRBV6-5	CASSKDSNAYEQYF	TGTGCCAGCAGTAAAGACAGCAATGCCTACGAGCAGTACTTC
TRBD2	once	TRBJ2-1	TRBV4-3	CASSPTHGGSAYNEQFF	TGCGCCAGCAGCCCAACTCACGGCGGGAGCGCCTACAATGAGCAGTTCTTC
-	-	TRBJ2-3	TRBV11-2	CASSFLSQSTDTQYF	TGTGCCAGCAGCTTCCTGTCGCAGAGCACAGATACGCAGTATTTT
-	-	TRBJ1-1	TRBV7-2	CASHKGGAGTEAFF	TGTGCCAGTCACAAGGGGGGGGCGGGCACTGAAGCTTTCTTT
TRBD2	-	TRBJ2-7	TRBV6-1	CASTRTSGIYEQYF	TGTGCCAGCACAAGGACTAGCGGGATCTACGAGCAGTACTTC
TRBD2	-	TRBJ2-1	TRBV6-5	CASSSPTSGRWNEQFF	TGTGCCAGCAGTTCCCCAACTAGCGGGAGGTGGAATGAGCAGTTCTTC
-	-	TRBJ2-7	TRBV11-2	CASSLQYEQYF	TGTGCCAGCAGCTTACAGTACGAGCAGTACTTC
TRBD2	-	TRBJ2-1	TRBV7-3	CASSWEGQPGTSYNEQFF	TGTGCCAGCAGCTGGGAGGGTCAGCCCGGGACTTCGTACAATGAGCAGTTCTTC
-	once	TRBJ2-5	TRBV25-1	CASSESRRARETQYF	TGTGCCAGCAGTGAATCTAGGAGGGCCAGAGAGACCCAGTACTTC
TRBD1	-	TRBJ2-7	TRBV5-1	CASRSDRGPYEQYF	TGCGCCAGCAGGTCGGACAGGGGGCCATACGAGCAGTACTTC
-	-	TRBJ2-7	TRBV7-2	CASSSRVSYEQYF	TGTGCCAGCAGCTCCAGGGTTTCCTACGAGCAGTACTTC
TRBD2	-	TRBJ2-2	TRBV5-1	CASSTDTAGGGELFF	TGCGCCAGCAGTACGGACACCGCGGGGGGCGGGGAGCTGTTTTTT
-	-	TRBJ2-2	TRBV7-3	CASSLRTGEAGELFF	TGTGCCAGCAGCTTAAGAACAGGGGAGGCCGGGGAGCTGTTTTTT
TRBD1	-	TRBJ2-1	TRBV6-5	CASSTGQRVYNEQFF	TGTGCCAGCAGTACGGGACAGCGCGTATACAATGAGCAGTTCTTC
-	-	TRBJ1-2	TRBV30	CACPRTGMGYTF	TGTGCCTGCCCCCGGACTGGGATGGGCTACACCTTC
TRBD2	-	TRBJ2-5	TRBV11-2	CASSLTGRTQETQYF	TGTGCCAGCAGCTTGACCGGGAGGACACAAGAGACCCAGTACTTC
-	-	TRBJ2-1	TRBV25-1	CASSGQDPLYEQFF	TGTGCCAGCAGTGGCCAGGACCCGTTATATGAGCAGTTCTTC
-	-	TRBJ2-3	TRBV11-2	CASSKGGQTDTQYF	TGTGCCAGCAGCAAGGGGGGGCAAACAGATACGCAGTATTTT
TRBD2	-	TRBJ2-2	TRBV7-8	CASGGLAYTGELFF	TGTGCCAGCGGGGGACTAGCGTACACCGGGGAGCTGTTTTTT
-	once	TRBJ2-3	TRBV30	CAWSRYTHSTDTQYF	TGTGCCTGGAGTCGGTACACTCATAGCACAGATACGCAGTATTTT
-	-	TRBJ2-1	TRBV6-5	CASTGTPSYNEQFF	TGTGCCAGCACCGGGACTCCCTCCTACAATGAGCAGTTCTTC
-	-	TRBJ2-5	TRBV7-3	CASSLTLKETQYF	TGTGCCAGCAGCTTAACCCTTAAGGAGACCCAGTACTTC
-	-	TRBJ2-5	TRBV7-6	CASSFEGRLVEETQYF	TGTGCCAGCAGCTTCGAGGGGCGTTTGGTCGAAGAGACCCAGTACTTC
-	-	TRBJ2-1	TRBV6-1	CASSARESSYNEQFF	TGTGCCAGCAGTGCTCGTGAAAGCTCCTACAATGAGCAGTTCTTC
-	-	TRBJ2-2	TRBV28	CASSVATYTGELFF	TGTGCCAGCAGTGTAGCAACCTACACCGGGGAGCTGTTTTTT
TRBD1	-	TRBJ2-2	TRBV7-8	CASNPGGGGAGELFF	TGTGCCAGCAACCCAGGGGGCGGAGGGGCCGGGGAGCTGTTTTTT
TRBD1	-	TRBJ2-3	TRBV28	CASSLFGQGAGGTQYF	TGTGCCAGCAGTTTATTCGGGCAGGGGGCAGGGGGTACGCAGTATTTT
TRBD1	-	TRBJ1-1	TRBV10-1	CASSGKGAGNTEAFF	TGCGCCAGCAGTGGGAAGGGGGCAGGGAACACTGAAGCTTTCTTT
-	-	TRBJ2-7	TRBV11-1	CASSLALGHTYEQYF	TGTGCCAGCAGCTTAGCTTTGGGACACACCTACGAGCAGTACTTC
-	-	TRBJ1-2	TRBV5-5	CASSLPTGHYGYTF	TGTGCCAGCAGCCTACCGACAGGCCACTATGGCTACACCTTC
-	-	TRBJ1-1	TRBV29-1	CSVVGTVAFF	TGCAGCGTTGTAGGAACGGTAGCTTTCTTT
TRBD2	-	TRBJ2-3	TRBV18	CASSPGLAADTQYF	TGTGCCAGCTCACCCGGACTAGCGGCGGATACGCAGTATTTT
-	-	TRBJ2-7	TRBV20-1	CSAKTDLLLYF	TGCAGTGCTAAAACTGACCTCCTTCTATACTTC
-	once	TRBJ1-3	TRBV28	CASRRGPGNTIYF	TGTGCCAGCAGGCGGGGGCCCGGAAACACCATATATTTT
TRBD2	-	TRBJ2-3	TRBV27	CASSLTRAGGPLDTQYF	TGTGCCAGCAGTTTAACGAGGGCGGGAGGGCCGTTAGATACGCAGTATTTT
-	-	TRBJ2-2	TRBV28	CASRAGGGRGGELFF	TGTGCCAGCAGGGCTGGGGGAGGTAGAGGCGGGGAGCTGTTTTTT
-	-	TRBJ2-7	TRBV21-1	CATFYLRDRVDEQYF	TGTGCCACCTTTTACCTCCGGGACAGGGTGGACGAGCAGTACTTC
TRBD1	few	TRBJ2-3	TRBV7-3	CASSPEDRGLNTQYF	TGTGCCAGCAGCCCCGAGGACAGGGGGTTGAATACGCAGTATTTT
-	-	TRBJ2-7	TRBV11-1	CASSLATQITYEQYF	TGTGCCAGCAGCTTAGCGACCCAGATAACCTACGAGCAGTACTTC
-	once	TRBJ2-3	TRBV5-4	CASSLENTDTQYF	TGTGCCAGCAGCTTGGAAAACACAGATACGCAGTATTTT
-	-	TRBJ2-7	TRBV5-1	CASSLGGGRARSYEQYF	TGCGCCAGCAGCTTGGGCGGGGGCCGTGCGCGGTCCTACGAGCAGTACTTC
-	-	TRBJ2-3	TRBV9	CASGSGHSTDTQYF	TGTGCCAGCGGCAGCGGGCATAGCACGGATACGCAGTATTTT
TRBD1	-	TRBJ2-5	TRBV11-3	CASSPGQEETQYF	TGTGCCAGCAGCCCGGGACAGGAAGAGACCCAGTACTTC
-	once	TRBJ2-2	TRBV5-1	CASSLASGELFF	TGCGCCAGCAGCTTGGCTTCCGGGGAGCTGTTTTTT
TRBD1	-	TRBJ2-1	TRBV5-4	CASSKAPGQGYNEQFF	TGTGCCAGCAGCAAGGCACCGGGACAGGGATACAATGAGCAGTTCTTC
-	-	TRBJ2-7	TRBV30	CAWARQTTLYEQYF	TGTGCCTGGGCCCGGCAGACTACCCTCTACGAGCAGTACTTC
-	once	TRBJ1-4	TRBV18	CASSPRAPPNEKLFF	TGTGCCAGCTCACCAAGAGCACCTCCTAATGAAAAACTGTTTTTT